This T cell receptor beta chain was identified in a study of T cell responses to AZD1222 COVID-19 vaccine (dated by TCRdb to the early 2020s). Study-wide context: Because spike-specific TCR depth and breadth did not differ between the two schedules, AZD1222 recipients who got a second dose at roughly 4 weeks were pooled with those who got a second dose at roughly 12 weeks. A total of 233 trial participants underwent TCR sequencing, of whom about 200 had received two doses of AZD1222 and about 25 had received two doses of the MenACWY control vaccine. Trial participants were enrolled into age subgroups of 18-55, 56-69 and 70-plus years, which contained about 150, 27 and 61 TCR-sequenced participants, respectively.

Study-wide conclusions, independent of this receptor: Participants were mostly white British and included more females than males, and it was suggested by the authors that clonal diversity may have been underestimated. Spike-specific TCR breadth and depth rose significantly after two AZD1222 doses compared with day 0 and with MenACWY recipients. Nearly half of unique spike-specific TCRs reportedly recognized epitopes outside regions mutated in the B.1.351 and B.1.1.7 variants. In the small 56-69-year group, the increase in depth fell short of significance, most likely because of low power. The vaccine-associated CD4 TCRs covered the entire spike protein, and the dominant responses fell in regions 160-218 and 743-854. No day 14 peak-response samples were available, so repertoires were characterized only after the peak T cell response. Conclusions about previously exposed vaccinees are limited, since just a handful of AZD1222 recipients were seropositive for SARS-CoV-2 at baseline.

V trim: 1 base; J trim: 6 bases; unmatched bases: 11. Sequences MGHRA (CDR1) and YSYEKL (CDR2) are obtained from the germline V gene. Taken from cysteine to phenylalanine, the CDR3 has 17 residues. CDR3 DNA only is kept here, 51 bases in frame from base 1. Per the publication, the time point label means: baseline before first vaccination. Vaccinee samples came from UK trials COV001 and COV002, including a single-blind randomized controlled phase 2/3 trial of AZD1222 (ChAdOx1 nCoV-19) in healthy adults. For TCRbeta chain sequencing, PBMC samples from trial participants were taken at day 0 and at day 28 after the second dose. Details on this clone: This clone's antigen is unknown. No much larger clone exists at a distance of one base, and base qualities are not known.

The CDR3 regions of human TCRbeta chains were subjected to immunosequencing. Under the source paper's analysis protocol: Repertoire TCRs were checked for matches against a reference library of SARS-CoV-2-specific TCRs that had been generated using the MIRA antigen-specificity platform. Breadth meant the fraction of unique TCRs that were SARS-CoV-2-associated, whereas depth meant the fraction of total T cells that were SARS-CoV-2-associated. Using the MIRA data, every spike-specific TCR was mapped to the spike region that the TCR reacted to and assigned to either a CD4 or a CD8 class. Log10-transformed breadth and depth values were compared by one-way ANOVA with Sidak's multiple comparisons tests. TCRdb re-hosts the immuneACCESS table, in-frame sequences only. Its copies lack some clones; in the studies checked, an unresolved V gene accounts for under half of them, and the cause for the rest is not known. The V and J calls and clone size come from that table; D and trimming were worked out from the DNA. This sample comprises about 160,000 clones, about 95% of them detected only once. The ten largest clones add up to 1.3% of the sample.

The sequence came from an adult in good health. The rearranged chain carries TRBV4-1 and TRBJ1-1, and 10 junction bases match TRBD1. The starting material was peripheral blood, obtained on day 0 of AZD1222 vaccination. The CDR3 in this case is CASSQGGGQGFYAEAFF. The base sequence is TGCGCCAGCAGCCAAGGCGGGGGACAGGGGTTTTACGCTGAAGCTTTCTTT.